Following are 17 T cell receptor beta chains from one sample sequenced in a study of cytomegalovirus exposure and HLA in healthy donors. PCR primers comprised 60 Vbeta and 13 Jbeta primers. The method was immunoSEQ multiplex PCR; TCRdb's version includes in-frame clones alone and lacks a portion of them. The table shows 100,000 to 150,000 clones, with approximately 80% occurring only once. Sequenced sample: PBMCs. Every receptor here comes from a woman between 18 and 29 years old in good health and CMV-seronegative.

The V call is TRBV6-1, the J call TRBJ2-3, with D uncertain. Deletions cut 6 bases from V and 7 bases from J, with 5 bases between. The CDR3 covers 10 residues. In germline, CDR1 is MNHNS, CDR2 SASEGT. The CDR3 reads CASRGHTQYF. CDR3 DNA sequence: TGTGCCAGCAGGGGCCATACGCAGTATTTT.

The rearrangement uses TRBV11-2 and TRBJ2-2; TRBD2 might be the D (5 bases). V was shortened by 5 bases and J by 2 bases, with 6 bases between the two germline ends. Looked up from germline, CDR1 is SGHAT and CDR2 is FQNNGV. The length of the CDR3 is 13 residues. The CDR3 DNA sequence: TGTGCCAGCAGCGCGGGCAACACCGGGGAGCTGTTTTTT. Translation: CASSAGNTGELFF.

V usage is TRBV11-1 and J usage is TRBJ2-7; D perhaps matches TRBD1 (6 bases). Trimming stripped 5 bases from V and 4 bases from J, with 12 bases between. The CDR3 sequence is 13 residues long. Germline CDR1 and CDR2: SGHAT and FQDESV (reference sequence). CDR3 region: CASSTTGSYEQYF. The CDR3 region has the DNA TGTGCCAGCAGCACGACAGGCAGTTACGAGCAGTACTTC.

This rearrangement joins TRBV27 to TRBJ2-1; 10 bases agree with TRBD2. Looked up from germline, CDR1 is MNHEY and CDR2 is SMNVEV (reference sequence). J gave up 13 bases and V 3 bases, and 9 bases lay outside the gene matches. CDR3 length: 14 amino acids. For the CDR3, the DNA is TGTGCCAGCAGTTTCATAGCGGGAGGAAACGGACAGTTCTTC. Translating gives CASSFIAGGNGQFF.

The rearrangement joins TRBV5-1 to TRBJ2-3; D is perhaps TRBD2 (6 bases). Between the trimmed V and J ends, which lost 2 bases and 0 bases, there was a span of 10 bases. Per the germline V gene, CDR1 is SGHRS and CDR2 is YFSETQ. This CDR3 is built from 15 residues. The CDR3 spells CASSLDSGSTDTQYF. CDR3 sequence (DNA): TGCGCCAGCAGCTTAGATAGCGGAAGCACAGATACGCAGTATTTT.

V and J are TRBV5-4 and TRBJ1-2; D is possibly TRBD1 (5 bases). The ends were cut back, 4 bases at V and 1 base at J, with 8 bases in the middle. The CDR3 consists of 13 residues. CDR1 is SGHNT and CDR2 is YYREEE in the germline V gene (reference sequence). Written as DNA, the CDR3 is TGTGCCAGCAGCCCTGACAGTAACTATGGCTACACCTTC. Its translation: CASSPDSNYGYTF.

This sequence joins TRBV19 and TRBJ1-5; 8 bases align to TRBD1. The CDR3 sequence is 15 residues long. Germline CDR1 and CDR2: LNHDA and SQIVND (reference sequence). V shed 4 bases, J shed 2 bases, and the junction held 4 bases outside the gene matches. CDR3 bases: TGTGCCAGTAGTACAGGGGGCAACGGCAATCAGCCCCAGCATTTT. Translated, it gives CASSTGGNGNQPQHF.

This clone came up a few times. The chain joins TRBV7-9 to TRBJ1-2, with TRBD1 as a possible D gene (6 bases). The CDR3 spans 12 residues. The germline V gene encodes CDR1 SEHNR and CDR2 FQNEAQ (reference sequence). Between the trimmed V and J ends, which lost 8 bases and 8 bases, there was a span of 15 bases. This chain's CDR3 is CASYMGGHGYTF. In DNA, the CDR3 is TGTGCCAGCTACATGGGGGGGCACGGCTACACCTTC.

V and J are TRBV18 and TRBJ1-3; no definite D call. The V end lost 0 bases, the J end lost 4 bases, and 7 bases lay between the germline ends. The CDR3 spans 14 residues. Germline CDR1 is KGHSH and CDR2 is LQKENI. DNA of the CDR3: TGTGCCAGCTCACCACCGGCGGAAGGAAACACCATATATTTT. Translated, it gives CASSPPAEGNTIYF.

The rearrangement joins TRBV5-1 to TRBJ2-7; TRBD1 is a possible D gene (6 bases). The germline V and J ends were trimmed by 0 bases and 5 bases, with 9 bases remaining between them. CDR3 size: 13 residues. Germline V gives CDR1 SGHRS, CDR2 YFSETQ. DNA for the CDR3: TGCGCCAGCAGCTTGGCACAGGGTGACGAGCAGTACTTC. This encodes CASSLAQGDEQYF. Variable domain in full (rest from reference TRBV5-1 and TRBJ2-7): KAGVTQTPRYLIKTRGQQVTLSCSPISGHRSVSWYQQTPGQGLQFLFEYFSETQRNKGNFPGRFSGRQFSNSRSEMNVSTLELGDSALYLCASSLAQGDEQYFGPGTRLTVT.

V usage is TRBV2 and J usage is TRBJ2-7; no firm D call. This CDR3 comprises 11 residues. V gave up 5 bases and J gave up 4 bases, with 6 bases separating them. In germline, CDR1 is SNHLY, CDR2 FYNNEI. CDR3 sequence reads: CASSPDYEQYF. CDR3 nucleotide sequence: TGTGCCAGCAGTCCAGATTACGAGCAGTACTTC. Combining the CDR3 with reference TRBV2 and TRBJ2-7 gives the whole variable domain EPEVTQTPSHQVTQMGQEVILRCVPISNHLYFYWYRQILGQKVEFLVSFYNNEISEKSEIFDDQFSVERPDGSNFTLKIRSTKLEDSAMYFCASSPDYEQYFGPGTRLTVT.

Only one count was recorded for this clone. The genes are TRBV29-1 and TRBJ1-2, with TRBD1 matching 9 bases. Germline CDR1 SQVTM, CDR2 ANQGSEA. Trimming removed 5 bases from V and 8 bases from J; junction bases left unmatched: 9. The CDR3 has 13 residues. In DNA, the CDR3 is TGCAGCGTTCTTACTACAGGGGGCGGCGGCTACACCTTC. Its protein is CSVLTTGGGGYTF. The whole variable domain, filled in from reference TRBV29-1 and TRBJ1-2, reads SAVISQKPSRDICQRGTSLTIQCQVDSQVTMMFWYRQQPGQSLTLIATANQGSEATYESGFVIDKFPISRPNLTFSTLTVSNMSPEDSSIYLCSVLTTGGGGYTFGSGTRLTVV.

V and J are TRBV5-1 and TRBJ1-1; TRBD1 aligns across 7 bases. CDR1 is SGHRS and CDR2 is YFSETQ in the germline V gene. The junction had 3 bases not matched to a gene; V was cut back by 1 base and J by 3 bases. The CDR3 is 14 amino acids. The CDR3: CASSLTGADTEAFF. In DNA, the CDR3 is TGCGCCAGCAGCTTGACAGGGGCGGACACTGAAGCTTTCTTT.

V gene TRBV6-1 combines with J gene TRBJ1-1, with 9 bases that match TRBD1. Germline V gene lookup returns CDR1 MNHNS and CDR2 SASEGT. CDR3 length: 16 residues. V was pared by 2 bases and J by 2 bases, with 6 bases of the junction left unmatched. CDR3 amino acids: CASSEWTGDLNTEAFF. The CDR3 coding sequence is TGTGCCAGCAGTGAATGGACAGGGGACCTTAACACTGAAGCTTTCTTT.

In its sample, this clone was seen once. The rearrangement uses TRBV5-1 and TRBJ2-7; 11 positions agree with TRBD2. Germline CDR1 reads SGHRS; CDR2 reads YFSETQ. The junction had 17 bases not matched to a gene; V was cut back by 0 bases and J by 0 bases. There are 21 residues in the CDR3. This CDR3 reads CASSLAGDINGLAGTSYEQYF. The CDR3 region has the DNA TGCGCCAGCAGCTTGGCCGGGGACATCAACGGACTAGCGGGTACCTCCTACGAGCAGTACTTC.

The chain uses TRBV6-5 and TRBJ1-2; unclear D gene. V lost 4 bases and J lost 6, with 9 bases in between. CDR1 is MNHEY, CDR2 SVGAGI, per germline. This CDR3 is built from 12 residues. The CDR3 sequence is CASSSPGHGYTF. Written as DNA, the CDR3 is TGTGCCAGCAGTTCCCCGGGTCATGGCTACACCTTC.

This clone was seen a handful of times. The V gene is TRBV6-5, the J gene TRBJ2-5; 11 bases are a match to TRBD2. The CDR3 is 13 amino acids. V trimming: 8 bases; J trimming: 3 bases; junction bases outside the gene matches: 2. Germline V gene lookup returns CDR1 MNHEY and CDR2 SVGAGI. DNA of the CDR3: TGTGCCAGCCGGGGACTAGCGGAAGAGACCCAGTACTTC. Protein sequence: CASRGLAEETQYF.